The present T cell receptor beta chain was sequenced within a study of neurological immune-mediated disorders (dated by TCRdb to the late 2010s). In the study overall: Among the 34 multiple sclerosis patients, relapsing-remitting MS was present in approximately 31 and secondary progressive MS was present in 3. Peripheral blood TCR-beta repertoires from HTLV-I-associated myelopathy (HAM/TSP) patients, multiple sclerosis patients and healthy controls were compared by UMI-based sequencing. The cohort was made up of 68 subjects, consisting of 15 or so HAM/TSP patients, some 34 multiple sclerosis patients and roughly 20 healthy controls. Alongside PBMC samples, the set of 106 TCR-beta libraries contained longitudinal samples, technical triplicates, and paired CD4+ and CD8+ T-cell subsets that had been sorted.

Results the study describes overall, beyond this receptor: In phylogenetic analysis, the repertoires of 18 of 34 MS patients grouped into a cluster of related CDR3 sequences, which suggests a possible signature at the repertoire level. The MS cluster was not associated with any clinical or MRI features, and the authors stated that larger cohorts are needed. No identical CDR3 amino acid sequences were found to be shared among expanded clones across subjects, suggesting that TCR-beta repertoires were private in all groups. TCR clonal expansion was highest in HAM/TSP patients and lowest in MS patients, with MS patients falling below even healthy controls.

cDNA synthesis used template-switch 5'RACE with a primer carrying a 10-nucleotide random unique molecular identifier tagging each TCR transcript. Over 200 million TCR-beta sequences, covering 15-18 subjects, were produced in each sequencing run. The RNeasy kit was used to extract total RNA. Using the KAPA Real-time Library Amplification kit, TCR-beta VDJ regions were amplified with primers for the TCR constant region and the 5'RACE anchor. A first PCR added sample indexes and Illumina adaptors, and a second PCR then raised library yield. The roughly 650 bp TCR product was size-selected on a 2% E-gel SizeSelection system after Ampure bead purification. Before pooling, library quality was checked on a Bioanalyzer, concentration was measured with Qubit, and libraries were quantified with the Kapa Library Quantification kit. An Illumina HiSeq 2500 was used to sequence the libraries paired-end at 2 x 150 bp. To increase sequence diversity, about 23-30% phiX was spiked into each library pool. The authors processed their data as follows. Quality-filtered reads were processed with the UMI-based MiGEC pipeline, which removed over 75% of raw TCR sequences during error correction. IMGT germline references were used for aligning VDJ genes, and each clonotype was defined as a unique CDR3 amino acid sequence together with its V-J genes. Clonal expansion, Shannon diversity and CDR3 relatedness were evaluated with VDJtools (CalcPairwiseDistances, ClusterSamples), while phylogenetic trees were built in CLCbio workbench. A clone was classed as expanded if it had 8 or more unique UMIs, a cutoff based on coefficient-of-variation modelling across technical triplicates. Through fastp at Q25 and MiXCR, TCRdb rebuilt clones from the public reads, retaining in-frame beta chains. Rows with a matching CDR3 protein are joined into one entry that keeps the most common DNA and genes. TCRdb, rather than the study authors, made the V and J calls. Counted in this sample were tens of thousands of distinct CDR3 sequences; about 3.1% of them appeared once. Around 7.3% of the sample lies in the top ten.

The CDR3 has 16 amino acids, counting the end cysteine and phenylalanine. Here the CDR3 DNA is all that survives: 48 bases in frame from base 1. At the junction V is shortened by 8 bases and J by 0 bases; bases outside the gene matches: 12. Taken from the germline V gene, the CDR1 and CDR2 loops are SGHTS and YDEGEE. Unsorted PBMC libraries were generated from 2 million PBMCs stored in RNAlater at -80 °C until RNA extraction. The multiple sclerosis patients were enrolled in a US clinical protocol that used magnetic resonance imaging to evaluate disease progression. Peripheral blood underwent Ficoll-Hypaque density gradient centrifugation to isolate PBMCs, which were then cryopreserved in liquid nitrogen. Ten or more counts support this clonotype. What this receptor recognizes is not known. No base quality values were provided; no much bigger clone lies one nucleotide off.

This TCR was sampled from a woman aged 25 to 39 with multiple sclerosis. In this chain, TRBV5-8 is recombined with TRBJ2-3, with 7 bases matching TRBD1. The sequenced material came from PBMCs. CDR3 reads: CARGGILGQSTDTQYF. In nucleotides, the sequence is TGTGCCAGAGGGGGAATTTTGGGACAGAGCACAGATACGCAGTATTTT.